The rows below give T cell receptor beta chains drawn from one sample of a study of immune evolution from preneoplasia to lung adenocarcinoma. TCRdb's copy holds only in-frame clones and misses some; the assay was immunoSEQ multiplex PCR. The table records several thousand clones, about 50% of them present only once. Sequencing was done on a sample of FFPE normal lung tissue adjacent to the tumor. The receptors stem from a person aged 45 to 59 with lung adenocarcinoma. The CDR3 runs from the conserved cysteine through the conserved F or W. Fields, in order: V gene, J gene, CDR3 length, CDR3 protein.

>TRBV5-6|TRBJ2-1|15
CASSSGTSAYNEQFF
>TRBV4-1|TRBJ1-5|19
CASSLKPSLRGNSNQPQHF
>TRBV11-2|TRBJ2-3|16
CASSSRTSGLADTQYF
>TRBV6-5|TRBJ1-3|16
CASSYSRSLSGNTIYF
>TRBV29-1|TRBJ2-3|13
CSVHLAVPGTQYF
>TRBV5-1|TRBJ2-6|16
CASRGSSLSGANVLTF
>TRBV5-1|TRBJ2-5|13
CASSLGPQETQYF
>TRBV7-8|TRBJ1-1|14
CASSSSPANTEAFF
>TRBV7-3|TRBJ2-1|14
CASSLTPGNNEQFF
>TRBV30|TRBJ2-7|14
CAWSRGLAGPEQYF
>TRBV4-1|TRBJ2-7|14
CASGPKAETYEQYF
>TRBV28|TRBJ1-1|12
CASGGENTEAFF
>TRBV7-9|TRBJ2-1|16
CASSLPGLAGYNEQFF
>TRBV6-5|TRBJ1-1|15
CASSYSWTGNTEAFF
>TRBV7-9|TRBJ2-5|15
CASSLSAGYQETQYF
>TRBV9|TRBJ2-3|16
CASSVGAGGNTDTQYF
>TRBV5-8|TRBJ2-3|15
CASSLNSGSTDTQYF
>TRBV5-1|TRBJ1-4|15
CASSLDSTTNEKLFF
>TRBV2|TRBJ1-2|13
CASSESPGYGYTF
>TRBV6-1|TRBJ1-5|14
CASFKGQTNQPQHF
>TRBV28|TRBJ2-2|18
CASTSSGDAKGTTGELFF
>TRBV20-1|TRBJ2-7|11
CSAGTPNEQYF
>TRBV15|TRBJ2-4|15
CATSRDKMGLPVMYF
>TRBV27|TRBJ2-7|15
CASSLAGEVTYEQYF
>TRBV19|TRBJ1-1|15
CASSIRLGQGTEAFF
>TRBV19|TRBJ2-3|14
CASSRGGSTDTQYF
>TRBV2|TRBJ1-3|14
CASDPGGAGNTIYF
>TRBV7-9|TRBJ1-2|15
CASSLFTVTGYGYTF
>TRBV30|TRBJ2-3|12
CAWTGGGDTQYF
>TRBV25-1|TRBJ2-1|11
CASSVVGEQFF
>TRBV28|TRBJ1-2|14
CASSLSGIAYGYTF
>TRBV6-1|TRBJ2-5|15
CASSGQRGGQETQYF
>TRBV19|TRBJ2-1|15
CASSITSGRGNEQFF
>TRBV4-2|TRBJ1-1|13
CASRRTDNTEAFF
>TRBV7-7|TRBJ1-3|13
CASSLGPGNTIYF
>TRBV28|TRBJ2-7|13
CASTPAAPYEQYF
>TRBV2|TRBJ2-7|11
CASRSGHEQYF
>TRBV4-1|TRBJ2-3|16
CASSQGGVKRTDTQYF
>TRBV11-2|TRBJ2-7|12
CASSWGGHEQYF
>TRBV18|TRBJ1-5|13
CASSPNQYQPQHF